One and the same sample provided the 26 T cell receptor beta chains below, sequenced in a study of CXCR4 blockade with PD-1 therapy in pancreatic cancer. Assay: immunoSEQ multiplex PCR; the TCRdb copy retains only in-frame clones and omits some. The top ten clones hold roughly a fifth of a sample with around 760 clones, about 35% of them seen once. Sequencing input: tumor tissue. The receptors derive from a human donor with pancreatic ductal adenocarcinoma.

With regard to this clone: One end of the junction is discordant with germline, which a read error may explain. The chain carries TRBV6-8 and TRBJ1-2; D unclear. In germline, CDR1 is MNHGY, CDR2 SAAAGT. The CDR3 contains 14 residues. For the CDR3, the DNA is TGTGTCAGCAGTTACCAAGGAGGGAACTATGGCTACACCTTC. Translation gives CVSSYQGGNYGYTF.

The chain joins TRBV19 to TRBJ2-3, with 7 bases that match TRBD2. The V segment lost 8 bases and the J segment 2 bases; nucleotides outside the gene matches: 7. The germline V gene has CDR1 LNHDA and CDR2 SQIVND (reference sequence). CDR3 size: 14 residues. The CDR3 region has the DNA TGTGCCAGTTGTGCAGCGGGGCACACAGATACGCAGTATTTT. Protein: CASCAAGHTDTQYF.

The chain recombines TRBV29-1 with TRBJ2-5; D uncertain. Germline V gene lookup returns CDR1 SQVTM and CDR2 ANQGSEA. CDR3 length: 13 amino acids. Between the trimmed V and J ends, which lost 3 bases and 0 bases, there was a span of 8 bases. The CDR3 DNA reads TGCAGCGTTGATGGCAACCACCAAGAGACCCAGTACTTC. Amino acid sequence: CSVDGNHQETQYF.

This clone has just a few counts. The V call is TRBV14, the J call TRBJ1-1, with no clear D. Per germline, CDR1 SGHDN and CDR2 FVKESK. Between the trimmed V and J ends, which lost 4 bases and 7 bases, there was a span of 10 bases. This CDR3 comprises 12 residues. This chain's CDR3 is CASSPAAYEAFF. The CDR3 region has the DNA TGTGCCAGCAGCCCAGCGGCCTATGAAGCTTTCTTT.

In its sample, this clone is large (0.1 to 1%). This sequence joins TRBV11-3 and TRBJ1-1; D is perhaps TRBD1 (6 bases). V shed 4 bases and J shed 3 bases, with 15 bases lying between them. Germline V gives CDR1 SGHNT, CDR2 YENEEA. The CDR3 has 15 amino acids. The CDR3 nucleotides are TGTGCCAGCAGCTCTACCAATCCAGGGGACACTGAAGCTTTCTTT. Amino acid sequence: CASSSTNPGDTEAFF.

This clone was counted only a few times. This sequence joins TRBV29-1 and TRBJ2-7; 8 nucleotides match TRBD1. The germline V gene encodes CDR1 SQVTM and CDR2 ANQGSEA. After removal of 5 bases from V and 4 bases from J, the junction contained 7 bases not matched to a gene. This CDR3 spans 13 amino acids. The DNA of the CDR3 is TGCAGCGTTCGGGCAGGGGGCCAGTACGAGCAGTACTTC. Protein sequence: CSVRAGGQYEQYF.

V usage is TRBV25-1 and J usage is TRBJ2-7, with D possibly being TRBD1 (5 bases). The CDR3 extends over 12 amino acids. Germline values: CDR1 MGHDK, CDR2 SYGVNS. V dropped 5 bases and J dropped 6 bases, with 11 bases sitting between them. The CDR3 DNA sequence: TGTGCCAGCAGTCAGGGATACAGCGAGCAGTACTTC. As protein: CASSQGYSEQYF.

The rearrangement joins TRBV12-5 to TRBJ1-2; 7 bases map to TRBD1. CDR3 length equals 14 residues. CDR1 and CDR2 (germline): LGHNT, FRNRAP. Unmatched junction bases numbered 11, after V lost 6 bases and J lost 7 bases. In nucleotides, the CDR3 is TGTGCTAGTGGGACCGAGACAGGGAATGGTGGCTACACCTTC. It is translated as CASGTETGNGGYTF.

This chain links TRBV12-5 with TRBJ2-7; D assignment may be TRBD1 or TRBD2 (5 bases each). The germline V gene encodes CDR1 LGHNT and CDR2 FRNRAP. The CDR3 consists of 15 residues. The CDR3 DNA reads TGTGCCAGCACCAAGACCGACAGCCGGACGGGGGAGCAGTACTTC. Its translation: CASTKTDSRTGEQYF.

This chain links TRBV19 with TRBJ1-1; 10 bases line up with TRBD1. The CDR3 consists of 15 residues. Germline V gene data show CDR1 as LNHDA and CDR2 as SQIVND (reference sequence). The trim removed 5 bases at V and 7 bases at J, leaving 10 bases unmatched. Written as DNA, the CDR3 is TGTGCCAGTAGTGCCCCGACAGGGGGCTTCTATGAAGCTTTCTTT. It codes for CASSAPTGGFYEAFF.

The CDR3 nucleotides are TGTGCCAGTAGGGTAGGGGCCGGGGAGCTGTTTTTT. Translating gives CASRVGAGELFF. This sequence joins TRBV19 and TRBJ2-2; a weak D match, TRBD1 (5 bases). In germline, CDR1 is LNHDA, CDR2 SQIVND (reference sequence). This CDR3 is built from 12 residues. Deletions cut 6 bases from V and 6 bases from J, with 8 bases between.

The rearrangement links TRBV11-3 to TRBJ2-1; a possible D gene is TRBD2 (6 bases). V was shortened by 3 bases and J by 0 bases, with 15 bases between the two germline ends. In germline, CDR1 is SGHNT, CDR2 YENEEA. The CDR3 length is 17 residues. CDR3 amino acids: CASSLGGGHRSYNEQFF. CDR3 DNA: TGTGCCAGCAGCTTGGGGGGAGGACACCGCTCCTACAATGAGCAGTTCTTC.

The V gene is TRBV19, the J gene TRBJ2-1; perhaps D is TRBD1 or TRBD2 (6 bases each). Per the germline V gene, CDR1 is LNHDA and CDR2 is SQIVND (reference sequence). V lost 7 bases and J lost 3, with 16 bases in between. The CDR3 consists of 15 residues. The CDR3: CASTPSRGVYNEQFF. CDR3 bases: TGTGCCAGTACCCCTAGTAGGGGGGTCTACAATGAGCAGTTCTTC.

This sequence joins TRBV19 and TRBJ1-4, with TRBD1 matching 7 bases. The CDR3 runs to 11 residues. V shed 8 bases, J shed 8 bases, and the junction held 2 bases outside the gene matches. The germline V gene has CDR1 LNHDA and CDR2 SQIVND (reference sequence). In nucleotides, the CDR3 is TGTGCCAGTCGGACAGGCGAAAAACTGTTTTTT. Protein product: CASRTGEKLFF.

The chain couples TRBV28 to TRBJ2-3; no definite D call. The CDR3 has 15 residues. Trimming cost V 2 bases and J 5 bases, with 14 bases left between them. From germline, CDR1 is MDHEN and CDR2 SYDVKM. The CDR3 loop is CASSLMGFRGDTQYF. The CDR3 nucleotides are TGTGCCAGCAGTTTAATGGGGTTCAGAGGAGATACGCAGTATTTT.

The V and J genes are TRBV14 and TRBJ1-2; the match to TRBD1 covers 9 bases. The CDR3 sequence is 14 residues long. Trimming cost V 5 bases and J 7 bases; bases outside gene matches: 8. Germline CDR1 and CDR2: SGHDN and FVKESK. This CDR3 reads CASSSSGQGLGYTF. CDR3 DNA: TGTGCCAGCAGCAGTTCGGGACAGGGTCTTGGCTACACCTTC. Together with reference TRBV14 and TRBJ1-2, the CDR3 gives the full variable domain: EAGVTQFPSHSVIEKGQTVTLRCDPISGHDNLYWYRRVMGKEIKFLLHFVKESKQDESGMPNNRFLAERTGGTYSTLKVQPAELEDSGVYFCASSSSGQGLGYTFGSGTRLTVV.

The V gene is TRBV19, the J gene TRBJ2-5, with D hard to call. Germline V gene lookup returns CDR1 LNHDA and CDR2 SQIVND (reference sequence). There are 15 residues in the CDR3. With 3 bases removed from V and 0 bases from J, the gap between germline ends came to 11 bases. The CDR3 loop is CASSMSTGYQETQYF. CDR3 nucleotides: TGTGCCAGTAGTATGTCAACCGGGTACCAAGAGACCCAGTACTTC. Together with reference TRBV19 and TRBJ2-5, the CDR3 gives the full variable domain: DGGITQSPKYLFRKEGQNVTLSCEQNLNHDAMYWYRQDPGQGLRLIYYSQIVNDFQKGDIAEGYSVSREKKESFPLTVTSAQKNPTAFYLCASSMSTGYQETQYFGPGTRLLVL.

Sample share makes this clone medium-sized. The chain couples TRBV9 to TRBJ2-5; TRBD2 agrees at 14 bases. The CDR3 is made up of 17 amino acids. V shed 4 bases, J shed 6 bases, and the junction held 11 bases outside the gene matches. The V gene's germline CDR1 is SGDLS and CDR2 YYNGEE. CDR3 in amino acids: CASSTDSGTSGGKTQYF. The CDR3 bases are TGTGCCAGCAGCACTGACTCCGGGACTAGCGGGGGTAAGACCCAGTACTTC. Together with reference TRBV9 and TRBJ2-5, the CDR3 gives the full variable domain: DSGVTQTPKHLITATGQRVTLRCSPRSGDLSVYWYQQSLDQGLQFLIQYYNGEERAKGNILERFSAQQFPDLHSELNLSSLELGDSALYFCASSTDSGTSGGKTQYFGPGTRLLVL.

A single count supports this clone. The V call is TRBV19, the J call TRBJ2-3; no definite D call. This CDR3 has 14 residues. V was clipped by 3 bases and J by 2 bases, with 9 bases between them. The germline CDR1 and CDR2 sequences are LNHDA and SQIVND (reference sequence). CDR3 loop: CASSIRVHTDTQYF. The CDR3 DNA reads TGTGCCAGTAGTATTAGGGTTCACACAGATACGCAGTATTTT.

This clone was seen only a few times. The CDR3, as DNA: TGTGCCAGCAGTTACTCGACAAACTCCTACGAGCAGTACTTC. As protein: CASSYSTNSYEQYF. This chain joins TRBV6-8 and TRBJ2-7; D gene unclear. Germline lookup yields CDR1 MNHGY and CDR2 SAAAGT. The V gene lost 0 bases and the J gene lost 0 bases, with 6 bases spanning the gap. The length of the CDR3 is 14 residues.

In this sample, this clone is medium-sized. This chain joins TRBV6-8 and TRBJ2-2, with TRBD1 matching 7 bases. The junction had 2 bases not matched to a gene; V was cut back by 10 bases and J by 0 bases. The CDR3 loop spans 13 amino acids. Looked up from germline, CDR1 is MNHGY and CDR2 is SAAAGT. CDR3 in DNA: TGTGCCACCGGGACAGCGAACACCGGGGAGCTGTTTTTT. As protein: CATGTANTGELFF.

There are a few counts of this clone. The chain has TRBV10-3 and TRBJ2-3; tentatively, D is TRBD1 (6 bases). The CDR3 has 16 amino acids. V lost 0 bases and J lost 1, with 11 bases in between. Looked up from germline, CDR1 is ENHRY and CDR2 is SYGVKD. The CDR3 DNA reads as TGTGCCATCAGTGAGTCCAGGGGCGCTGGCACAGATACGCAGTATTTT. Translated, it gives CAISESRGAGTDTQYF.

The chain links TRBV29-1 to TRBJ2-5; maybe TRBD2 (7 bases). The CDR3 extends over 15 amino acids. CDR1 and CDR2 from the germline V gene are SQVTM and ANQGSEA. Trimming took 0 bases from V and 0 from J, leaving 11 bases between them. Written as DNA, the CDR3 is TGCAGCGTTGAAGAGGAGCGGGACAACCAAGAGACCCAGTACTTC. Encoded protein: CSVEEERDNQETQYF.

This clone was observed a few times. A base in the sequence is ambiguous or unread; the matching residue is shown as X. The V gene is TRBV6-8, the J gene TRBJ2-2, with D uncertain. Germline V gene lookup returns CDR1 MNHGY and CDR2 SAAAGT. This CDR3 is built from 13 residues. Trimming took 10 bases from V and 0 from J, leaving 9 bases between them. CDR3: CAXTNTNTGELFF. The CDR3 coding sequence is TGTGCCARCACCAACACGAACACCGGGGAGCTGTTTTTT.

This clone appeared a few times. The V gene is TRBV6-8, the J gene TRBJ2-7; 7 bases fit TRBD1. CDR3 length: 13 residues. V trimming: 10 bases; J trimming: 4 bases; junction bases outside the gene matches: 10. CDR1 is MNHGY and CDR2 is SAAAGT in the germline V gene. CDR3 in amino acids: CAIGTAMGYEQYF. CDR3 in DNA: TGTGCCATCGGGACAGCTATGGGGTACGAGCAGTACTTC.

This clone occurred a few times. The genes are TRBV11-3 and TRBJ2-3; no clear D. The CDR3 runs to 14 residues. Germline V lookup: CDR1 SGHNT, CDR2 YENEEA. Trimming shortened V by 2 bases and J by 3 bases, and 9 bases separated the two germline ends. The CDR3 DNA sequence: TGTGCCAGCAGCTTAATGGGCGGTACAGATACGCAGTATTTT. Encoded protein: CASSLMGGTDTQYF.